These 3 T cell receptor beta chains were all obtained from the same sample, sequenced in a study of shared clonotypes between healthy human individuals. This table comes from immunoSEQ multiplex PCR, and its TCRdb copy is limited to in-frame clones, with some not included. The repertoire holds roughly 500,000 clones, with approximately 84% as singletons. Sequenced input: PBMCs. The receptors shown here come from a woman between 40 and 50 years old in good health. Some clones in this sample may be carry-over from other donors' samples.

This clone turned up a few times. CDR3 amino acids: CSVEGETSTDTQYF. The CDR3 region has the DNA TGCAGCGTTGAAGGGGAGACTAGCACAGATACGCAGTATTTT. V gene TRBV29-1 combines with J gene TRBJ2-3, with a weak D call TRBD2 (5 bases). The CDR3 extends over 14 amino acids. V was cut by 1 base and J by 0 bases, with 8 bases left in between. CDR1 and CDR2 from the germline V gene are SQVTM and ANQGSEA.

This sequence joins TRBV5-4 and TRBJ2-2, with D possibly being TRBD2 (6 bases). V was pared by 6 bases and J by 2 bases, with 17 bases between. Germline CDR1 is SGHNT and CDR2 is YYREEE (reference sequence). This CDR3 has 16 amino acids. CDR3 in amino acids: CASTLRGGINTGELFF. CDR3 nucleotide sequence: TGTGCCAGCACCCTCCGGGGCGGGATCAACACCGGGGAGCTGTTTTTT.

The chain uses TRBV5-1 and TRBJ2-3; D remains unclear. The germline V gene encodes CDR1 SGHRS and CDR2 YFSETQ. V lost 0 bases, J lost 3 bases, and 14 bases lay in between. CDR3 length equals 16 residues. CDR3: CASSLGGPPGTDTQYF. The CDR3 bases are TGCGCCAGCAGCTTGGGAGGCCCGCCTGGGACAGATACGCAGTATTTT. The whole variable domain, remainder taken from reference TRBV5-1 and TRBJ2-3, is KAGVTQTPRYLIKTRGQQVTLSCSPISGHRSVSWYQQTPGQGLQFLFEYFSETQRNKGNFPGRFSGRQFSNSRSEMNVSTLELGDSALYLCASSLGGPPGTDTQYFGPGTRLTVL.